The 3 T cell receptor beta chains presented below share a single source sample, sequenced in a study of CD8 T cells in Susac syndrome. The RNA input was roughly 0.45 to 1 ug, and it was reverse transcribed with random hexamers. TCRdb ran MiXCR on the immunoSEQ multiplex PCR reads and lists one entry per CDR3 protein. The sample records about 160,000 distinct CDR3 sequences, about 94% being singletons. Material for sequencing was CD4+ T cells from PBMCs. These receptors were obtained from a human donor in good health.

This rearrangement joins TRBV7-3 to TRBJ1-1, with a weak D call TRBD1 (5 bases). Trimming removed 9 bases at V and 4 bases at J, with 12 bases between. CDR1 and CDR2 from the germline V gene are SGHTA and FQGTGA. The CDR3 runs 12 residues. CDR3 residues: CASPRGCTEAFF. The CDR3 DNA is TGTGCCAGTCCGAGGGGTTGCACTGAAGCTTTCTTT.

This chain links TRBV29-1 with TRBJ1-3; D remains unclear. The germline V gene has CDR1 SQVTM and CDR2 ANQGSEA. Trimming stripped 6 bases from V and 1 base from J, with 10 bases between. CDR3 length equals 13 residues. CDR3 region: CSVIEESGNTIYF. The CDR3 region has the DNA TGCAGCGTCATCGAGGAATCTGGAAACACCATATATTTT.

The chain recombines TRBV14 with TRBJ2-1; possible D gene TRBD2, 5 bases. Between the trimmed V and J ends, which lost 1 base and 9 bases, there was a span of 16 bases. Germline lookup yields CDR1 SGHDN and CDR2 FVKESK. The CDR3 has 15 amino acids. The CDR3 DNA reads as TGTGCCAGCAGCCAAGGAGGGTCGGCTACAAGTGAGCAGTTCTTC. Its translation is CASSQGGSATSEQFF.